The source of this T cell receptor (beta chain) is a study of vaccination and CD4 T cells after COVID-19. Study context: Convalescent patients had positive nasal swab PCR results for SARS-CoV-2. Disease was mild in eight to ten and severe in one.

An Oncomine TCR Beta short-read assay was used to sequence the DNA from cultured CD4+ T cells. TCRdb reanalysed the PCR reads using MiXCR and keeps one entry per CDR3 protein. The data contain more than 15,000 distinct CDR3 sequences, 20% to 25% of them singletons. CDR1 and CDR2 from the germline V gene are SGHNT and YYREEE (reference sequence). CDR3 length: 15 residues. V shed 5 bases and J shed 1 base, with 13 bases lying between them. The treatment is: approximately 10-day PBMC culture with coronavirus spike peptide pools or control peptides (ViraFEST assay). On this clonotype itself: The antigen is unknown.

The sequence derives from a human donor with COVID-19. Sequenced sample: cultured CD4+ T cells from blood. The genes are TRBV5-4 and TRBJ1-3; D is perhaps TRBD1 (5 bases). DNA for the CDR3: TGTGCCAGCAGTCCCGTCGGGGGGTCTGGAAACACCATATATTTT. It is translated as CASSPVGGSGNTIYF.